The 24 T cell receptor beta chains in this list originate from one sample, sequenced in a study of blood T cell repertoires in COVID-19 (dated by TCRdb to about 2020). The library was produced with the immunoSEQ multiplex PCR assay. The clones in this table, taken by TCRdb from immuneACCESS, are in-frame only. Not every clone is retained; where verified, under half of the shortfall comes from an unresolved V gene, and the cause of the rest is unknown. The sample contains approximately 170,000 clones, almost 85% of them found a single time. Roughly 7.1% of the sample is held by the ten biggest clonotypes. The specimen was peripheral blood. All receptors derive from a man aged 40-50 years who had recovered from COVID-19.

The chain joins TRBV6-5 to TRBJ2-5; D may be TRBD1 (6 bases). Germline V gene lookup returns CDR1 MNHEY and CDR2 SVGAGI. The V and J ends lost 4 bases and 2 bases respectively, with 8 bases between them. This CDR3 comprises 13 residues. The CDR3 loop reads CASSSQGQETQYF. The CDR3 nucleotides are TGTGCCAGCAGTTCCCAGGGGCAAGAGACCCAGTACTTC.

This chain uses TRBV27 with TRBJ2-3, with 11 bases that match TRBD2. From germline, CDR1 is MNHEY and CDR2 SMNVEV (reference sequence). The junction had 9 bases not matched to a gene; V was cut back by 5 bases and J by 5 bases. The CDR3 sequence is 16 residues long. The CDR3 reads CASSLVAGGPKDTQYF. The CDR3 bases are TGTGCCAGCAGTCTGGTAGCGGGGGGGCCTAAAGATACGCAGTATTTT.

As regards this clone: A read error may account for a junction end that differs from germline. V and J are TRBV6-1 and TRBJ1-1; a possible D gene is TRBD1 (5 bases). This CDR3 comprises 11 residues. CDR1 MNHNS and CDR2 SASEGT come from the germline V gene. CDR3 nucleotides: TGTGCCAGCAGCGAAGGGGAGGGAGCTTTCTTT. Its protein product is CASSEGEGAFF.

This clone was picked up one time. The rearrangement uses TRBV15 and TRBJ1-3; D is unresolved. The germline V gene has CDR1 LNHNV and CDR2 YYDKDF (reference sequence). The CDR3 is 17 amino acids. V lost 0 bases and J 0 bases, leaving 12 bases between the germline ends. The CDR3 bases are TGTGCCACCAGCAGAGATGGTCTACGGTTCTCTGGAAACACCATATATTTT. As protein: CATSRDGLRFSGNTIYF.

The chain joins TRBV5-6 to TRBJ1-3, with D perhaps matching TRBD1 (5 bases). The germline gives CDR1 SGHDT, CDR2 YYEEEE. V was cut by 4 bases and J by 2 bases, with 16 bases left in between. The CDR3 is 16 residues long. CDR3 nucleotide sequence: TGTGCCAGCAGCCAGTTAACCATGGGGCCTGGAAACACCATATATTTT. It translates to CASSQLTMGPGNTIYF. Variable domain in full (rest from reference TRBV5-6 and TRBJ1-3): DAGVTQSPTHLIKTRGQQVTLRCSPKSGHDTVSWYQQALGQGPQFIFQYYEEEERQRGNFPDRFSGHQFPNYSSELNVNALLLGDSALYLCASSQLTMGPGNTIYFGEGSWLTVV.

This chain uses TRBV29-1 with TRBJ2-1, with D unclear. This CDR3 comprises 13 residues. Germline V lookup: CDR1 SQVTM, CDR2 ANQGSEA. Trimming took off 3 bases at V and 0 bases at J, with 6 bases between the two ends. The chain's CDR3 is CSVDTSSYNEQFF. The CDR3 nucleotides are TGCAGCGTTGACACCAGCTCCTACAATGAGCAGTTCTTC.

Only a few counts were recorded for this clone. The chain has TRBV10-3 and TRBJ1-2; 7 bases line up with TRBD1. CDR3 size: 15 residues. V lost 4 bases, J lost 4 bases, and 9 bases stayed unmatched. CDR1 is ENHRY and CDR2 is SYGVKD in the germline V gene. The CDR3 region has the DNA TGTGCCATCAGTGTCTCTACAGGGGCCCCCTATGGCTACACCTTC. Amino acids: CAISVSTGAPYGYTF.

The chain couples TRBV24-1 to TRBJ2-3, with D perhaps TRBD2 (5 bases). Germline CDR1 is KGHDR and CDR2 is SFDVKD. V lost 6 bases and J lost 3, with 6 bases in between. This CDR3 region has 12 residues. In DNA form, the CDR3 reads TGTGCCACCAGTAGAGGGACAGATACGCAGTATTTT. The encoded protein is CATSRGTDTQYF.

This clone came up once. This chain links TRBV6-5 with TRBJ1-2; 7 bases align to TRBD1. The J segment lost 8 bases and the V segment lost 4 bases, leaving 16 bases of the junction unmatched. Per germline, CDR1 MNHEY and CDR2 SVGAGI. The CDR3 loop spans 16 amino acids. The CDR3 region has the DNA TGTGCCAGCAGTTCCGGAAACCGACAGGGAGTGCGGGGCTACACCTTC. Protein sequence: CASSSGNRQGVRGYTF.

The gene calls are TRBV9 and TRBJ2-2, with TRBD1 as a possible D gene (5 bases). CDR1 and CDR2 (germline): SGDLS, YYNGEE. The CDR3 consists of 17 residues. V dropped 0 bases and J dropped 2 bases, with 14 bases sitting between them. CDR3 nucleotide sequence: TGTGCCAGCAGCGTAGCGGCTAGGCAGGGTAACACCGGGGAGCTGTTTTTT. Translation: CASSVAARQGNTGELFF. The variable domain in full, completed from reference TRBV9 and TRBJ2-2, reads DSGVTQTPKHLITATGQRVTLRCSPRSGDLSVYWYQQSLDQGLQFLIQYYNGEERAKGNILERFSAQQFPDLHSELNLSSLELGDSALYFCASSVAARQGNTGELFFGEGSRLTVL.

The V and J genes are TRBV28 and TRBJ2-7; 9 bases are a match to TRBD2. J lost 0 bases, V lost 7 bases, and 4 bases had no gene match. This CDR3 region has 14 residues. Germline V lookup: CDR1 MDHEN, CDR2 SYDVKM. The CDR3 nucleotides are TGTGCCAGCATTGGACTAGCGAGCTCCTACGAGCAGTACTTC. Amino acids: CASIGLASSYEQYF.

The chain links TRBV19 to TRBJ1-5; 7 positions agree with TRBD1. V gave up 5 bases and J gave up 3 bases; unmatched junction bases: 4. The CDR3 length is 14 residues. CDR1 LNHDA and CDR2 SQIVND come from the germline V gene (reference sequence). The CDR3 sequence is CASSAGQSNQPQHF. The CDR3 DNA reads TGTGCCAGTAGTGCGGGACAGTCCAATCAGCCCCAGCATTTT. Based on the CDR3 plus reference TRBV19 and TRBJ1-5, the full variable domain is DGGITQSPKYLFRKEGQNVTLSCEQNLNHDAMYWYRQDPGQGLRLIYYSQIVNDFQKGDIAEGYSVSREKKESFPLTVTSAQKNPTAFYLCASSAGQSNQPQHFGDGTRLSIL.

The chain employs TRBV15 and TRBJ2-7; D is possibly TRBD2 (5 bases). CDR3 size: 13 residues. The V end lost 0 bases, the J end lost 6 bases, and 9 bases lay between the germline ends. CDR1 is LNHNV and CDR2 is YYDKDF in the germline V gene (reference sequence). The CDR3 is CATSRDEGLEQYF. The CDR3 DNA is TGTGCCACCAGCAGAGACGAGGGCCTCGAGCAGTACTTC.

This sequence joins TRBV7-6 and TRBJ2-2; the match to TRBD1 covers 10 bases. CDR3 length: 16 residues. After removal of 1 base from V and 3 bases from J, the junction contained 2 bases not matched to a gene. Germline assignment: CDR1 SGHVS and CDR2 FNYEAQ. Written as DNA, the CDR3 is TGTGCCAGCAGCTTAGTCGGGACAGGGGACACCGGGGAGCTGTTTTTT. It codes for CASSLVGTGDTGELFF.

CDR3 DNA: TGTGCCACCAGTGATTCACAGGGGTGGGATACGCAGTATTTT. Protein product: CATSDSQGWDTQYF. The rearrangement joins TRBV24-1 to TRBJ2-3, with 7 nucleotides matching TRBD1. CDR1 and CDR2 from the germline V gene are KGHDR and SFDVKD. There are 14 residues in the CDR3. Trimming at V came to 2 bases and at J to 6 bases, leaving 4 bases not matched to a gene.

The chain links TRBV18 to TRBJ1-1, with D perhaps TRBD1 (5 bases). Per germline, CDR1 KGHSH and CDR2 LQKENI. The CDR3 runs to 13 residues. Trimming left V 2 bases short and J 6 bases short, with 10 bases between. The CDR3 protein is CASSPNRDSEAFF. The DNA of the CDR3 is TGTGCCAGCTCACCAAACCGGGACTCTGAAGCTTTCTTT.

V is TRBV20-1 and J is TRBJ2-7, with TRBD1 as a possible D gene (5 bases). CDR1 and CDR2 from the germline V gene are DFQATT and SNEGSKA (reference sequence). V was trimmed by 3 bases and J by 3 bases, leaving 6 bases between them. There are 11 residues in the CDR3. CDR3 sequence: CSARGLYEQYF. CDR3 DNA sequence: TGCAGTGCTAGGGGGCTCTACGAGCAGTACTTC.

This clone was counted once. The CDR3: CASSTVNTEAFF. The CDR3 coding sequence is TGTGCCAGCAGTACAGTTAACACTGAAGCTTTCTTT. The chain has TRBV6-5 and TRBJ1-1; D remains ambiguous. Trimming removed 5 bases from V and 2 bases from J, with 6 bases in between. In germline, CDR1 is MNHEY, CDR2 SVGAGI. This CDR3 contains 12 residues.

The chain is built from TRBV29-1 and TRBJ2-7; 7 nucleotides align to TRBD1. This CDR3 has 13 amino acids. CDR1 and CDR2 (germline): SQVTM, ANQGSEA. Trimming cost V 7 bases and J 1 base; bases outside gene matches: 7. The CDR3 region is CSAGDRLSYEQYF. The CDR3 DNA reads TGCAGCGCCGGGGACAGATTATCCTACGAGCAGTACTTC.

The chain is built from TRBV7-2 and TRBJ2-7; 9 positions agree with TRBD2. Germline lookup yields CDR1 SGHTA and CDR2 FQGNSA. The V and J ends lost 4 bases and 4 bases, in that order; junction bases with no gene match: 11. The CDR3 sequence is 16 residues long. The CDR3 protein is CASSSGGLAEGYEQYF. The CDR3 DNA reads TGTGCCAGCAGCTCCGGGGGACTAGCTGAGGGATACGAGCAGTACTTC. Based on the CDR3 plus reference TRBV7-2 and TRBJ2-7, the full variable domain is GAGVSQSPSNKVTEKGKDVELRCDPISGHTALYWYRQSLGQGLEFLIYFQGNSAPDKSGLPSDRFSAERTGGSVSTLTIQRTQQEDSAVYLCASSSGGLAEGYEQYFGPGTRLTVT.

This chain connects TRBV5-6 to TRBJ2-7, with no clear D. Germline V lookup: CDR1 SGHDT, CDR2 YYEEEE. The CDR3 totals 12 residues. Trimming removed 0 bases from V and 6 bases from J, with 7 bases in between. CDR3 nucleotide sequence: TGTGCCAGCAGCTTGGGTACCGGCGAGCAGTACTTC. Its translation is CASSLGTGEQYF.

The CDR3 loop is CSTRLAGAYNEQFF. CDR3 bases: TGCAGCACCAGACTAGCGGGAGCCTACAATGAGCAGTTCTTC. The V call is TRBV29-1, the J call TRBJ2-1; the match to TRBD2 covers 12 bases. V lost 8 bases to trimming and J lost 2 bases; unmatched junction nucleotides: 4. Germline V gene sequence: CDR1 SQVTM, CDR2 ANQGSEA. CDR3 size: 14 residues.

The chain joins TRBV6-5 to TRBJ2-5; 12 bases match TRBD2. J was trimmed by 14 bases and V by 6 bases; bases with no gene match: 7. The germline V gene encodes CDR1 MNHEY and CDR2 SVGAGI. The CDR3 has 12 amino acids. For the CDR3, the DNA is TGTGCCAGCAGCCAGACTAGCGGGGGTCTTTACTTC. Protein product: CASSQTSGGLYF.

The V gene is TRBV28, the J gene TRBJ1-1, with TRBD1 as a possible D gene (6 bases). Looked up from germline, CDR1 is MDHEN and CDR2 is SYDVKM. This CDR3 region has 9 residues. V lost 10 bases, J lost 8 bases, and 8 bases lay in between. CDR3 sequence (DNA): TGTGCCACCCAGGGGGAAGCTTTCTTT. This sequence encodes CATQGEAFF.